The text below deals with one TCR beta chain. The antigen is not known. The assay was immunoSEQ multiplex PCR, and TCRdb's table has in-frame clones only and misses some. Seen here are 60,000 or so clones, 88% observed once, and the top ten hold 11%. The sample originates from a study of OX40 agonist ivuxolimab in advanced cancers. The wider study: Age averaged around 59 years (range roughly 20 to 90), and 82.7% were male. Study-level findings and limits: Nonresponders, in some cases, also had low normalized T-cell clonal expansion. Still undetermined is the antigen specificity of the expanded peripheral T cells.

In germline, CDR1 is MDHEN, CDR2 SYDVKM. Trimming removed 2 bases at V and 5 bases at J, with 9 bases between. CDR3 length: 13 amino acids. V is TRBV28 and J is TRBJ2-5; D perhaps matches TRBD2 (6 bases). Sequencing used CD4+ or CD8+ T cells sorted from blood, obtained in a trial of the OX40 agonist ivuxolimab. This clonotype was sampled from an adult with an advanced solid tumor such as melanoma, head and neck, liver or kidney cancer. The CDR3 region is CASSLGGLETQYF. The CDR3 region has the DNA TGTGCCAGCAGTTTAGGGGGGTTGGAGACCCAGTACTTC.